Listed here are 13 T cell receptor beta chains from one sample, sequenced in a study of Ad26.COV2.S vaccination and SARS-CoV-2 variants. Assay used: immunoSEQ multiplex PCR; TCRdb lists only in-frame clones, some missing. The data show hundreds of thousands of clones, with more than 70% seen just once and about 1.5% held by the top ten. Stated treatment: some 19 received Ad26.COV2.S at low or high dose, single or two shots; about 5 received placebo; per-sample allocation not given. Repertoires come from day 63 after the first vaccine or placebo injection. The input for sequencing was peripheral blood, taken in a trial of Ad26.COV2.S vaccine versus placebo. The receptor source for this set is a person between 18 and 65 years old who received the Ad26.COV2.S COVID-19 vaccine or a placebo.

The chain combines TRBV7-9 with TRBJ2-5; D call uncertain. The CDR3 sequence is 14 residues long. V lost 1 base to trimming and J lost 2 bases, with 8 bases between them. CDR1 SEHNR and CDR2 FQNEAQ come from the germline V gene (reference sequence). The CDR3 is CASSLGPAQETQYF. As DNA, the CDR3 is TGTGCCAGCAGCTTAGGGCCCGCGCAAGAGACCCAGTACTTC.

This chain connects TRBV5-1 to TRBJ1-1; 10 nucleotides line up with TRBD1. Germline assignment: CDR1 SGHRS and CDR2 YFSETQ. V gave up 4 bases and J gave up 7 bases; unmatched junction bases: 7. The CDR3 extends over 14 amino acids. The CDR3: CASSLTGGAFEAFF. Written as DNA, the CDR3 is TGCGCCAGCAGCCTGACAGGGGGCGCCTTTGAAGCTTTCTTT.

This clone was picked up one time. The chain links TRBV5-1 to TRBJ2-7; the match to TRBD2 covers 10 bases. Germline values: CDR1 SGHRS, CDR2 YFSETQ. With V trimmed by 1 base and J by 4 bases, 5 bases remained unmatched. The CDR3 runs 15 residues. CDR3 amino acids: CASSLSTSGLYEQYF. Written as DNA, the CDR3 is TGCGCCAGCAGCTTGTCGACTAGCGGGTTATACGAGCAGTACTTC.

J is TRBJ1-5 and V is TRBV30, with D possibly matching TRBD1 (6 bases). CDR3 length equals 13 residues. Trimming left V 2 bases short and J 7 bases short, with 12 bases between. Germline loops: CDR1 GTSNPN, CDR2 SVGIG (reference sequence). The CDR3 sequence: CAWSTRGGQPQHF. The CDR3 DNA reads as TGTGCCTGGAGTACCAGGGGTGGGCAGCCCCAGCATTTT.

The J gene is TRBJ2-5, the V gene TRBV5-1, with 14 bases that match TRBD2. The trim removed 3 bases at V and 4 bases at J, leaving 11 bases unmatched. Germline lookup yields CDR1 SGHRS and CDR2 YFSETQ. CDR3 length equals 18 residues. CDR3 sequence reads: CASSSGLTSGRAAETQYF. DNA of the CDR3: TGCGCCAGCAGCTCTGGGTTGACTAGCGGGAGGGCGGCAGAGACCCAGTACTTC.

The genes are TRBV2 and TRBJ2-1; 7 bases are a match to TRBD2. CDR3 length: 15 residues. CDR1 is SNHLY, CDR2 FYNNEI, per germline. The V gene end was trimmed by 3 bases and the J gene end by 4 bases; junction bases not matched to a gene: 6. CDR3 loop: CASSDLTSSYNEQFF. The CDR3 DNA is TGTGCCAGCAGTGACTTGACTAGCAGTTACAATGAGCAGTTCTTC.

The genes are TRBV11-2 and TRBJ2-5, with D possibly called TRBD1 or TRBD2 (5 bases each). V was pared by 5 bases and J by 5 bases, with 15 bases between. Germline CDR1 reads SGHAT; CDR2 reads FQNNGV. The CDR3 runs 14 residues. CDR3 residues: CASSPGTSPETQYF. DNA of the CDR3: TGTGCCAGCAGCCCAGGGACGAGCCCGGAGACCCAGTACTTC.

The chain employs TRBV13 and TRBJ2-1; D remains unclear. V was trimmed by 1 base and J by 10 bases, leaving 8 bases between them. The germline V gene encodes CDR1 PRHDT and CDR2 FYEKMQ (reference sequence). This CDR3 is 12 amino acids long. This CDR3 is CASSLVLGEQFF. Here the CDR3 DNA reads TGTGCCAGCAGCTTAGTTCTGGGCGAGCAGTTCTTC.

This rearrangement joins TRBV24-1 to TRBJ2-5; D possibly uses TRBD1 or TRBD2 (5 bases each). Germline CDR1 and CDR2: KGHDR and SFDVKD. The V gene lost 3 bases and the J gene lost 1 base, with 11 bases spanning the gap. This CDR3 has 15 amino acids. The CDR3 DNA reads TGTGCCACCAGTGATCCGGGACGGATCCAAGAGACCCAGTACTTC. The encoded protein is CATSDPGRIQETQYF.

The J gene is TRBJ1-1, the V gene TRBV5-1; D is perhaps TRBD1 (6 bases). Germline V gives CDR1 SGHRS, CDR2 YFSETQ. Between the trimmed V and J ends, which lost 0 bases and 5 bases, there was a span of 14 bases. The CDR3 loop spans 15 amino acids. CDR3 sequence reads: CASSLVQGGKTEAFF. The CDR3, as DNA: TGCGCCAGCAGCTTGGTACAGGGTGGGAAAACTGAAGCTTTCTTT.

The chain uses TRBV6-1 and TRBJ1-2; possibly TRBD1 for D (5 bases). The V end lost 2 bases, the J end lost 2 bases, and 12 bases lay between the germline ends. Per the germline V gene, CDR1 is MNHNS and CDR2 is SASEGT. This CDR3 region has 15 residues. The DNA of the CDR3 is TGTGCCAGCAGTGAAATAGGGACGTCCAACTATGGCTACACCTTC. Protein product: CASSEIGTSNYGYTF.

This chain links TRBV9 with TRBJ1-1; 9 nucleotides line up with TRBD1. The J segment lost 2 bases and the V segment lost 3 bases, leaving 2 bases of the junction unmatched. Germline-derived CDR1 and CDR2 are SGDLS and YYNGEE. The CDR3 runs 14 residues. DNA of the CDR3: TGTGCCAGCAGCGCGGACAGGGGTAACACTGAAGCTTTCTTT. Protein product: CASSADRGNTEAFF.

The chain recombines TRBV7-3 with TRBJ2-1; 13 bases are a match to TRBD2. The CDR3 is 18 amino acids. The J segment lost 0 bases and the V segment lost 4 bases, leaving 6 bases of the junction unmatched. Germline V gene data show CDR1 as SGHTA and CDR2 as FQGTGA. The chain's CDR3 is CASSSGLAGTGSYNEQFF. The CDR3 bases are TGTGCCAGCAGCTCGGGACTAGCGGGGACAGGCTCCTACAATGAGCAGTTCTTC.